This T cell receptor beta chain derives from a study of T cells in Graves' hyperthyroidism and ophthalmopathy. Using RNA transcripts as the source, TCR beta CDR3 regions were amplified. HTBI primers were used for first-round RT-PCR of the TCR CDR3. MiXCR, applied by TCRdb to the multiplex PCR reads, yields one record per CDR3 protein. The sample holds about 560,000 distinct CDR3 sequences, just over 45% seen once. Patients were excluded for uncontrolled infection, other autoimmune disease, pregnancy or lactation. V was cut by 10 bases and J by 0 bases, with 13 bases left in between. CDR3 length: 15 residues. Germline lookup yields CDR1 ENHRY and CDR2 SYGVKD.

V is TRBV10-3 and J is TRBJ2-6, with TRBD1 as a possible D gene (6 bases). Material: peripheral blood or thyroid tissue (not recorded which). The TCR originated in a woman aged 18-35 years with Graves' hyperthyroidism. This chain's CDR3 is CATDQQGSGANVLTF. The DNA of the CDR3 is TGTGCCACCGATCAACAGGGCTCTGGGGCCAACGTCCTGACTTTC.